These 27 T cell receptor beta chains were sequenced from one sample in a study of regulatory T cells in long-lasting Graves disease. For TCR beta, libraries came from iRepertoire HTBI primers and Arm-PCR of CDR3 regions. TCRdb processed the multiplex PCR reads anew with MiXCR; each CDR3 protein has one entry. The table has approximately 460,000 distinct CDR3 sequences, about a sixth seen once; the top ten hold 9.5% to 12%. This sample's time point: newly diagnosed GD, antithyroid drugs for less than 3 months. From RNA extracted from PBMCs, the TCR library was made. These sequences were also reported in another study, on T cells in Graves' hyperthyroidism and ophthalmopathy.

The sample in question was peripheral blood mononuclear cells (PBMCs), obtained at new diagnosis, from a patient treated with antithyroid drugs. These receptors originate from a woman aged 25-40 years with Graves disease.

In this sample, this clonotype turned up a few times. CDR3 residues: CASSRGGSGGPNYGYTF. The CDR3 DNA reads TGTGCCAGCAGTCGGGGTGGGAGCGGGGGGCCTAACTATGGCTACACCTTC. The chain joins TRBV12-3 or TRBV12-4 to TRBJ1-2; D perhaps matches TRBD1 (6 bases). This CDR3 comprises 17 residues. With 5 bases removed from V and 0 bases from J, the gap between germline ends came to 19 bases.

This clonotype came up many times. This chain links TRBV10-3 with TRBJ2-3; the D gene could be TRBD1 or TRBD2 (5 bases each). The germline CDR1 and CDR2 sequences are ENHRY and SYGVKD. Trimming stripped 3 bases from V and 0 bases from J, with 19 bases between. This CDR3 is built from 18 residues. CDR3 sequence: CAISEPEKRDRSTDTQYF. CDR3 sequence (DNA): TGTGCCATCAGTGAACCGGAGAAAAGGGACCGTAGCACAGATACGCAGTATTTT.

In this sample, this clonotype turned up many times. J is TRBJ2-1 and V is TRBV28; TRBD1 matches at 8 bases. The V gene's germline CDR1 is MDHEN and CDR2 SYDVKM. This CDR3 comprises 15 residues. The V segment lost 6 bases and the J segment 12 bases; nucleotides outside the gene matches: 16. CDR3 coding DNA: TGTGCCAGCAGCTCCACAGACAGGGGAGAAGGTAGGCAGTTCTTC. The encoded protein is CASSSTDRGEGRQFF. The full variable domain, in which reference TRBV28 and TRBJ2-1 provide the parts outside the CDR3, is DVKVTQSSRYLVKRTGEKVFLECVQDMDHENMFWYRQDPGLGLRLIYFSYDVKMKEKGDIPEGYSVSREKKERFSLILESASTNQTSMYLCASSSTDRGEGRQFFGPGTRLTVL.

This clonotype has a count of ten or more. The chain links TRBV7-2 to TRBJ2-7; possibly TRBD1 for D (6 bases). Trimming cost V 2 bases and J 3 bases, with 14 bases left between them. The CDR3 consists of 15 residues. Germline V lookup: CDR1 SGHTA, CDR2 FQGNSA. CDR3 bases: TGTGCCAGCAGCTTAAAGGCAAGGGGGTACTACGAGCAGTACTTC. This sequence encodes CASSLKARGYYEQYF. Using reference TRBV7-2 and TRBJ2-7 for the parts outside the CDR3, the full variable domain is GAGVSQSPSNKVTEKGKDVELRCDPISGHTALYWYRQSLGQGLEFLIYFQGNSAPDKSGLPSDRFSAERTGGSVSTLTIQRTQQEDSAVYLCASSLKARGYYEQYFGPGTRLTVT.

This sequence joins TRBV29-1 and TRBJ1-2; weak D call: TRBD1 (5 bases). The V end lost 5 bases, the J end lost 8 bases, and 24 bases lay between the germline ends. CDR3 length equals 15 residues. CDR1 is SQVTM, CDR2 ANQGSEA, per germline. Written as DNA, the CDR3 is TGCAGCGTTTCGAAAGGCGGCAGTAGGGGAGAAGGCTACACCTTC. Amino acid sequence: CSVSKGGSRGEGYTF.

This clonotype was seen repeatedly, ten times or more. The chain recombines TRBV4-1 with TRBJ2-3, with a weak D call TRBD2 (7 bases). V was clipped by 1 base and J by 4 bases, with 9 bases between them. This CDR3 has 14 residues. The germline V gene encodes CDR1 MGHRA and CDR2 YSYEKL. The CDR3 bases are TGCGCCAGCAGCCAAGTGGGGGGGCCAGATACGCAGTATTTT. Its translation: CASSQVGGPDTQYF.

This clonotype was observed at least ten times. This rearrangement joins TRBV28 to TRBJ1-2, with 10 bases identical to TRBD1. The CDR3 is 14 residues long. Losses at the gene ends were 5 bases for V and 6 bases for J; bases not matched to a gene: 6. Germline CDR1 MDHEN, CDR2 SYDVKM. The CDR3 DNA follows: TGTGCCAGCAGTCCCTCCGGGACAGGGGATGGCTACACCTTC. Encoded protein: CASSPSGTGDGYTF.

This clonotype came up many times. The chain carries TRBV6-1 and TRBJ2-2; 8 nucleotides line up with TRBD2. The germline gives CDR1 MNHNS, CDR2 SASEGT. V was clipped by 7 bases and J by 4 bases; unmatched bases: 8. This CDR3 comprises 15 residues. The DNA for the CDR3 is TGTGCCAGCAAAATCCTAGCGGGTGTCACCGGGGAGCTGTTTTTT. Amino acid sequence: CASKILAGVTGELFF.

A few counts support this clonotype. The rearrangement uses TRBV19 and TRBJ2-1; 8 nucleotides agree with TRBD2. The V and J ends lost 7 bases and 7 bases, in that order; junction bases with no gene match: 9. The germline gives CDR1 LNHDA, CDR2 SQIVND (reference sequence). This CDR3 has 14 residues. The CDR3: CASKREGFVNEQFF. DNA for the CDR3: TGTGCCAGTAAACGGGAGGGTTTCGTAAATGAGCAGTTCTTC.

The chain links TRBV7-9 to TRBJ1-1; D is perhaps TRBD1 (5 bases). Germline CDR1 and CDR2: SEHNR and FQNEAQ (reference sequence). V shed 1 base and J shed 7 bases, with 10 bases lying between them. This CDR3 comprises 13 residues. In DNA, the CDR3 is TGTGCCAGCAGCTTAGAAGGACATCTTGAAGCTTTCTTT. Translating it yields CASSLEGHLEAFF. Full variable domain (outside the CDR3, taken from reference TRBV7-9 and TRBJ1-1): DTGVSQNPRHKITKRGQNVTFRCDPISEHNRLYWYRQTLGQGPEFLTYFQNEAQLEKSRLLSDRFSAERPKGSFSTLEIQRTEQGDSAMYLCASSLEGHLEAFFGQGTRLTVV.

This clonotype was observed at least ten times. The chain is built from TRBV28 and TRBJ2-4; unclear D gene. The CDR3 has 14 amino acids. V lost 6 bases, J lost 6 bases, and 15 bases lay in between. Germline CDR1 reads MDHEN; CDR2 reads SYDVKM. CDR3 in amino acids: CASSLLRQTNIQYF. CDR3 nucleotide sequence: TGTGCCAGCAGCCTACTTCGGCAGACAAACATTCAGTACTTC.

This clonotype was recorded many times. The V gene is TRBV18, the J gene TRBJ2-7, with TRBD2 matching 12 bases. Germline V gene data show CDR1 as KGHSH and CDR2 as LQKENI. CDR3 length: 16 amino acids. V was clipped by 0 bases and J by 8 bases; unmatched bases: 8. The chain's CDR3 is CASSPPPASGGGKQYF. CDR3 nucleotide sequence: TGTGCCAGCTCACCACCACCCGCTAGCGGGGGGGGCAAGCAGTACTTC.

This rearrangement joins TRBV6-2 or TRBV6-3 to TRBJ2-7, with 11 bases matching TRBD2. CDR1 is MNHEY, CDR2 SVGEGT, per germline. The CDR3 is 15 amino acids. V lost 5 bases to trimming and J lost 4 bases; unmatched junction nucleotides: 7. The CDR3 is CASSAGLADIYEQYF. For the CDR3, the DNA is TGTGCCAGCAGTGCGGGACTAGCGGATATTTACGAGCAGTACTTC.

In this sample, this clonotype turned up a few times. The chain carries TRBV6-5 and TRBJ1-6; D unresolved. The V and J ends lost 0 bases and 10 bases respectively, with 4 bases between them. Germline CDR1 and CDR2: MNHEY and SVGAGI. The CDR3 length is 12 residues. The CDR3 region has the DNA TGTGCCAGCAGTTACTCGAAATCACCCCTCCACTTT. Its translation: CASSYSKSPLHF.

This clonotype was seen more than once but under ten times. V and J are TRBV29-1 and TRBJ2-3; tentative D call: TRBD1 (5 bases). Germline assignment: CDR1 SQVTM and CDR2 ANQGSEA. The CDR3 extends over 13 amino acids. Here the CDR3 reads CSSEGVRTDTQYF. The DNA of the CDR3 is TGCTCGTCAGAAGGGGTCCGAACAGATACGCAGTATTTT.

Ten or more counts support this clonotype. The chain has TRBV13 and TRBJ2-7; 8 nucleotides align to TRBD2. This CDR3 has 16 amino acids. Germline lookup yields CDR1 PRHDT and CDR2 FYEKMQ (reference sequence). The V segment lost 2 bases and the J segment 2 bases; nucleotides outside the gene matches: 8. CDR3 nucleotide sequence: TGTGCCAGCAGCTTATTAGGGACTAGTAATCCCTACGAGCAGTACTTC. It codes for CASSLLGTSNPYEQYF.

This clonotype was seen only a few times. V gene TRBV20-1 combines with J gene TRBJ2-1; the D call may be TRBD1 or TRBD2 (6 bases each). CDR1 and CDR2 from the germline V gene are DFQATT and SNEGSKA (reference sequence). V was shortened by 0 bases and J by 8 bases, with 8 bases between the two germline ends. This CDR3 comprises 12 residues. CDR3 sequence: CSARDRGDEQFF. DNA for the CDR3: TGCAGTGCTAGAGATAGGGGGGATGAGCAGTTCTTC.

This clonotype was picked up many times. The chain carries TRBV20-1 and TRBJ2-7, with D possibly TRBD1 on 5 matching bases. The CDR3 loop spans 13 amino acids. The V end was cut by 6 bases, the J end by 3 bases, with 15 bases between. From germline, CDR1 is DFQATT and CDR2 SNEGSKA (reference sequence). The CDR3 DNA is TGCAGTGCGCTTGGGGCTGAAAACTACGAGCAGTACTTC. It translates to CSALGAENYEQYF.

This clonotype came up a few times. This chain uses TRBV18 with TRBJ2-7; TRBD1 agrees at 8 bases. This CDR3 spans 14 amino acids. The germline V gene has CDR1 KGHSH and CDR2 LQKENI. Trimming took 4 bases from V and 2 from J; bases not matched to a gene: 4. DNA of the CDR3: TGTGCCAGCTCACTGGGACAGGACCCCTACGAGCAGTACTTC. This encodes CASSLGQDPYEQYF.

This clonotype was detected many times. The V gene is TRBV27, the J gene TRBJ2-7; TRBD1 matches 9 bases. Germline V gene data show CDR1 as MNHEY and CDR2 as SMNVEV (reference sequence). With 4 bases clipped from V and 2 bases from J, the junction kept 9 bases outside the gene matches. This CDR3 is 16 amino acids long. In nucleotides, the CDR3 is TGTGCCAGCAGTTCAACCTCCTGGACAGGGGCCTACGAGCAGTACTTC. Its translation is CASSSTSWTGAYEQYF.

This clonotype appeared many times. CDR3 amino acids: CASSDGIQTQYF. CDR3 in DNA: TGTGCCAGCAGCGATGGGATACAGACCCAGTACTTC. V gene TRBV3-1 combines with J gene TRBJ2-5; D uncertain. Germline CDR1 is LGHDT and CDR2 is YNNKEL (reference sequence). The CDR3 has 12 residues. V was shortened by 5 bases and J by 6 bases, with 10 bases between the two germline ends.

The rearrangement uses TRBV27 and TRBJ2-5; the match to TRBD2 covers 9 bases. CDR1 is MNHEY and CDR2 is SMNVEV in the germline V gene (reference sequence). The CDR3 contains 15 residues. Unmatched junction bases numbered 10, after V lost 6 bases and J lost 5 bases. CDR3 nucleotides: TGTGCCAGCAGCCGCCCGGGACTAGCCCGGGAGACCCAGTACTTC. Protein product: CASSRPGLARETQYF.

This clonotype has a count of ten or more. This sequence joins TRBV24-1 and TRBJ1-5; weak D call: TRBD1 (6 bases). This CDR3 has 13 amino acids. The V end was cut by 7 bases, the J end by 4 bases, with 10 bases between. The germline V gene encodes CDR1 KGHDR and CDR2 SFDVKD. CDR3 DNA: TGTGCCACCAGCGGACAGCCTAATCAGCCCCAGCATTTT. This translates into CATSGQPNQPQHF.

There are many counts of this clonotype. The rearrangement links TRBV20-1 to TRBJ2-1, with 9 bases identical to TRBD2. Germline V gene sequence: CDR1 DFQATT, CDR2 SNEGSKA (reference sequence). V dropped 3 bases and J dropped 1; count of bases not matched to a gene: 7. The CDR3 loop spans 16 amino acids. The CDR3 spells CSASSLAGRSYNEQFF. CDR3 DNA sequence: TGCAGTGCTAGTAGTCTAGCGGGGAGGTCCTACAATGAGCAGTTCTTC.

This chain joins TRBV29-1 and TRBJ2-2; 9 bases match TRBD1. This CDR3 has 14 residues. Germline V gene data show CDR1 as SQVTM and CDR2 as ANQGSEA. The V gene end was trimmed by 4 bases and the J gene end by 5 bases; junction bases not matched to a gene: 5. The CDR3 DNA reads TGCAGCGTTGTGGGACAGGGAGGGACCGGGGAGCTGTTTTTT. Translating gives CSVVGQGGTGELFF.

With respect to this clonotype: This may stem from a read error, because a much larger clone lies one nucleotide away. The chain joins TRBV7-3 to TRBJ2-7, with 14 bases identical to TRBD2. In germline, CDR1 is SGHTA, CDR2 FQGTGA. This CDR3 is built from 17 residues. This CDR3 reads CASSSSLPGLAGDTKYF. Here the CDR3 DNA reads TGTGCCAGCAGCTCCAGCCTCCCGGGACTAGCGGGAGATACGAAGTATTTT. The variable domain in full, completed from reference TRBV7-3 and TRBJ2-7, reads GAGVSQTPSNKVTEKGKYVELRCDPISGHTALYWYRQSLGQGPEFLIYFQGTGAADDSGLPNDRFFAVRPEGSVSTLKIQRTERGDSAVYLCASSSSLPGLAGDTKYFGPGTRLTVT.

V usage is TRBV10-1 and J usage is TRBJ2-2; D not certain. This CDR3 spans 14 amino acids. V was clipped by 0 bases and J by 7 bases, with 9 bases between them. From germline, CDR1 is WNHNN and CDR2 SYGVQD (reference sequence). The CDR3 region is CASSESLGFGELFF. Here the CDR3 DNA reads TGCGCCAGCAGTGAGTCGTTGGGATTCGGGGAGCTGTTTTTT.